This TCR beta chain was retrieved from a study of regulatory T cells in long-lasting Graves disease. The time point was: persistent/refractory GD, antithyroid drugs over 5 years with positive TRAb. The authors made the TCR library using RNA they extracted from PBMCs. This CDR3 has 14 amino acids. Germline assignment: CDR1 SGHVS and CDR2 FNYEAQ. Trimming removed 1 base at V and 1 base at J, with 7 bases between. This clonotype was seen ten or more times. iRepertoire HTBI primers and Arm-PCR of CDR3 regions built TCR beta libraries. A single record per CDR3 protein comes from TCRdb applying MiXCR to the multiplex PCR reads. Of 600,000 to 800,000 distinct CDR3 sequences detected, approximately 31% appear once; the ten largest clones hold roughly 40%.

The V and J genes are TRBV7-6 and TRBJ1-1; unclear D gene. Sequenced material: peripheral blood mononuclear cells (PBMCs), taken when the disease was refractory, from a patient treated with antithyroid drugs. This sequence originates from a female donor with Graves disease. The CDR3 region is CASSLGHQNTEAFF. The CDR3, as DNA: TGTGCCAGCAGCTTAGGACACCAGAACACTGAAGCTTTCTTT.